The clone carrying this T cell receptor (beta chain) appeared once. The antigen is not known. This CDR3 has 15 residues. V lost 8 bases to trimming and J lost 2 bases, with 16 bases between them. CDR1 WSHSY and CDR2 SAAADI come from the germline V gene. This specimen belongs to a study of cytomegalovirus exposure and HLA in healthy donors. Study-wide findings and caveats: Confirmation in vitro established that a few CMV-associated chains were specific for CMV antigens. A later analysis revealed that TCR association rates differed between HLA loci, peaking at DRB1 and bottoming out at HLA-C.

This PCR relied on a set of 60 Vbeta primers and 13 Jbeta primers. Method: immunoSEQ multiplex PCR; TCRdb's copy keeps in-frame clones and lacks some. The sample carries some 110,000 clones, about 76% recorded once. This receptor was taken from a woman in her twenties or thirties in good health and CMV-seronegative. Material: PBMCs. This rearrangement joins TRBV10-2 to TRBJ2-1; D may be TRBD2 (7 bases). The CDR3 here is CASWGGQAAYNEQFF. Here the CDR3 DNA reads TGCGCCAGCTGGGGGGGGCAGGCCGCCTACAATGAGCAGTTCTTC.